This T cell receptor beta chain comes out of a study of T cell repertoires in aging, cancer and after chemotherapy. Study-wide points: Lymphoid organ infiltration in hematological cancer patients may impair thymic emigration or peripheral T cell expansion.

Rearranged V-D-J TRB sequences were amplified with a mixed TRB-A/B primer pool. In TCRdb, the multiplex PCR reads were re-called with MiXCR into one record per CDR3 protein. The table records several thousand distinct CDR3 sequences, approximately 38% of them present only once. To note about this clonotype: Its specificity is not known.

V was cut by 4 bases and J by 12 bases, with 25 bases left in between. Germline values: CDR1 DFQATT, CDR2 SNEGSKA (reference sequence). The CDR3 length is 15 residues. Peripheral blood genomic DNA, not sorted cells or RNA, was the template. The chain joins TRBV20-1 to TRBJ2-1; the D is unclear. Material: blood. The origin of this receptor is a human donor with a blood cancer. The CDR3 bases are TGCAGTGCTAAACCCCGGTGGCAGGACGACATTGGGCAGTTCTTC. Translating gives CSAKPRWQDDIGQFF.